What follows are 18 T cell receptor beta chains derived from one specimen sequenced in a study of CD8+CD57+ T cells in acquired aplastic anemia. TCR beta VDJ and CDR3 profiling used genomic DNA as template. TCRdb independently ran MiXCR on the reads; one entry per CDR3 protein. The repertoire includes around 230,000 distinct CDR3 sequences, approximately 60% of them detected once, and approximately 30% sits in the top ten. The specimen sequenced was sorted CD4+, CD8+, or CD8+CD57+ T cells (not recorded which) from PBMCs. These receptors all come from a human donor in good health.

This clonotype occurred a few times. As DNA, the CDR3 is TGCAGTGCTAGAGTCCTCAGCTCTGGAAACACCATATATTTT. The encoded protein is CSARVLSSGNTIYF. The chain combines TRBV20-1 with TRBJ1-3; D gene ambiguous. Trimming cost V 1 base and J 0 bases, with 7 bases left between them. This CDR3 region has 14 residues. Germline values: CDR1 DFQATT, CDR2 SNEGSKA (reference sequence).

The CDR3 is CASLGFSGSNQPQHF. Written as DNA, the CDR3 is TGTGCCAGCTTAGGGTTTTCGGGTAGCAATCAGCCCCAGCATTTT. V and J are TRBV2 and TRBJ1-5; no reliable D call. Trimming took off 8 bases at V and 0 bases at J, with 14 bases between the two ends. The CDR3 length is 15 residues. Germline V gives CDR1 SNHLY, CDR2 FYNNEI.

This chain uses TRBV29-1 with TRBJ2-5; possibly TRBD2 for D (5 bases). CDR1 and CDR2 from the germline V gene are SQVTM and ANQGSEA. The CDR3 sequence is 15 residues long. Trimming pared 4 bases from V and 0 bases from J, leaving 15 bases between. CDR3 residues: CSVVLSGGYQETQYF. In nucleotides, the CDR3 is TGCAGCGTTGTTCTGAGTGGCGGGTACCAAGAGACCCAGTACTTC.

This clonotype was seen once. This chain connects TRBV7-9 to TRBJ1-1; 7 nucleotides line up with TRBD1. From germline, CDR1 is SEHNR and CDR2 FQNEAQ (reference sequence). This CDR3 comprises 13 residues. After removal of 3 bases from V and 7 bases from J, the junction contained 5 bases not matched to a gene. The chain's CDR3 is CASSFTGEDEAFF. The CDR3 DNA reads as TGTGCCAGCAGCTTTACAGGGGAGGATGAAGCTTTCTTT.

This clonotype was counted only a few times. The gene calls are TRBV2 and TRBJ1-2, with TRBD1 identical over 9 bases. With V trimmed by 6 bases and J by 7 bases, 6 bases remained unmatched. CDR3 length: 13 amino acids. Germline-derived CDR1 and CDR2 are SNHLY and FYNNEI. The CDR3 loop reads CASSYGQGSGYTF. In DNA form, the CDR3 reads TGTGCCAGCAGCTACGGACAGGGGAGTGGCTACACCTTC.

The CDR3 loop reads CASSFMRDTEAFF. The CDR3 DNA reads as TGTGCCAGCAGCTTTATGAGGGACACTGAAGCTTTCTTT. This rearrangement joins TRBV7-2 to TRBJ1-1; no firm D call. The CDR3 extends over 13 amino acids. The V and J ends lost 3 bases and 3 bases respectively, with 8 bases between them. Germline CDR1 reads SGHTA; CDR2 reads FQGNSA.

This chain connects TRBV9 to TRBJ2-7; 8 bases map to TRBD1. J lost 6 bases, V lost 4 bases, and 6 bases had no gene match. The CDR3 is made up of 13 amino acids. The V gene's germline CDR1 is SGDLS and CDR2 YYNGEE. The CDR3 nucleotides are TGTGCCAGCAGCCCGGGACAGGTCCCCGAGCAGTACTTC. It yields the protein CASSPGQVPEQYF.

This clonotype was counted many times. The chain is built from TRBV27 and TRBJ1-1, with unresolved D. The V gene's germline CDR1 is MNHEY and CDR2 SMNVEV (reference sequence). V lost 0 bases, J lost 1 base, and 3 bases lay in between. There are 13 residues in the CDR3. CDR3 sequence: CASSLSPNTEAFF. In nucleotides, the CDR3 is TGTGCCAGCAGTTTATCCCCGAACACTGAAGCTTTCTTT.

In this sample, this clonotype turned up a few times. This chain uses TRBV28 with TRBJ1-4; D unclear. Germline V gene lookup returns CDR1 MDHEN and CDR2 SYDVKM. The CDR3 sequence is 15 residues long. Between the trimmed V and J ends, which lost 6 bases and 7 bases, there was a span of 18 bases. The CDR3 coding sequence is TGTGCCAGCAGCCCAATAACCACGGGGTCTGAAAAACTGTTTTTT. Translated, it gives CASSPITTGSEKLFF.

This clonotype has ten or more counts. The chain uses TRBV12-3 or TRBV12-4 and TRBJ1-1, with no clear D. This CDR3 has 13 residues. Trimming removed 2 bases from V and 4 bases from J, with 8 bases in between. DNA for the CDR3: TGTGCCAGCAGTTTATGGGGTAGCACTGAAGCTTTCTTT. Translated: CASSLWGSTEAFF.

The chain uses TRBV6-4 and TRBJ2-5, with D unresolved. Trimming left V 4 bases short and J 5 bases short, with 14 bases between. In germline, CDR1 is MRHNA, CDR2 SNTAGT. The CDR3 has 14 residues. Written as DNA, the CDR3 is TGTGCCAGCAGTGCGGTCGGGTCGGAGGAGACCCAGTACTTC. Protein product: CASSAVGSEETQYF.

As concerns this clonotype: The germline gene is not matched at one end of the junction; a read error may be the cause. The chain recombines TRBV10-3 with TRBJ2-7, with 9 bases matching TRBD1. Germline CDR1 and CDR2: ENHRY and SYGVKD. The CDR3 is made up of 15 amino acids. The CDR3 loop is CASSSRDRVNYEQYF. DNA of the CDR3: TGTGCCAGCAGTTCCCGGGACAGGGTTAACTACGAGCAGTACTTC.

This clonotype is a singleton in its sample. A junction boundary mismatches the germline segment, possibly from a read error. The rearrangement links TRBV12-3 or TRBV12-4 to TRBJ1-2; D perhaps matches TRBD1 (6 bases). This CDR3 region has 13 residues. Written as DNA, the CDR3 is TGTGCCAGCAGCCTACAGGGTAACCATGGCTACACCTTC. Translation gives CASSLQGNHGYTF.

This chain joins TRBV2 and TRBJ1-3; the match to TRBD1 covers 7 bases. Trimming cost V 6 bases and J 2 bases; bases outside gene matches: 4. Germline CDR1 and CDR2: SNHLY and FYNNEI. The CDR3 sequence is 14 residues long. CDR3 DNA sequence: TGTGCCAGCAGCCAGGGGGGAACTGGAAACACCATATATTTT. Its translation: CASSQGGTGNTIYF.

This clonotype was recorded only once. The CDR3, as DNA: TGTGCCAGCAGCTTACACCTCCAAGAGACCCAGTACTTC. Its protein product is CASSLHLQETQYF. The chain links TRBV7-2 to TRBJ2-5; D not certain. This CDR3 spans 13 amino acids. The germline gives CDR1 SGHTA, CDR2 FQGNSA. Trimming shortened V by 2 bases and J by 1 base, and 5 bases separated the two germline ends.

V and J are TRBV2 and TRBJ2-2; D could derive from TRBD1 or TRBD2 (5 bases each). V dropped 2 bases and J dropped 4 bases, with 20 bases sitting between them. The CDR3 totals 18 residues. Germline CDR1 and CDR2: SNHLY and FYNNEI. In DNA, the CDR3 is TGTGCCAGCAGTGAACCCAACCAGGGACGGTCGAGCACCGGGGAGCTGTTTTTT. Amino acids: CASSEPNQGRSSTGELFF.

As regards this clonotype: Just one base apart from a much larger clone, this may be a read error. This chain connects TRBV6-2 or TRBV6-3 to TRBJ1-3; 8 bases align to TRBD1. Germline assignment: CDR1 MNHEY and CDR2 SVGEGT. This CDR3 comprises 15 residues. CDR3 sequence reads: CASSLDRAAGTTIYF. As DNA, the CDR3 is TGTGCCAGCAGTTTGGACAGGGCGGCTGGAACCACCATATATTTT.

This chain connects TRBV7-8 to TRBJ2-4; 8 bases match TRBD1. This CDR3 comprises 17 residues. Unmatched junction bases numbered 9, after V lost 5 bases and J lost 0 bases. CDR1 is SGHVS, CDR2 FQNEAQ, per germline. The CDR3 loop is CASSIPQGVEAKNIQYF. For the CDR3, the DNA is TGTGCCAGCAGCATCCCACAGGGGGTGGAAGCCAAAAACATTCAGTACTTC.